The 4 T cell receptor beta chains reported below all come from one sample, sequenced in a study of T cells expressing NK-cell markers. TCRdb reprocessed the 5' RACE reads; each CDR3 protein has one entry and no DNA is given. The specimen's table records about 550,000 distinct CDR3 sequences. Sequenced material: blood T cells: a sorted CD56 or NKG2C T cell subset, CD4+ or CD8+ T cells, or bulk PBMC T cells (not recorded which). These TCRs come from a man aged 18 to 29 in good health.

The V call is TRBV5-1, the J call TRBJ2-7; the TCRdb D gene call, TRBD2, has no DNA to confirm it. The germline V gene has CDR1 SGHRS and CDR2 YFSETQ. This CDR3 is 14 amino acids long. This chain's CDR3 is CASSLEGQAYEQYF.

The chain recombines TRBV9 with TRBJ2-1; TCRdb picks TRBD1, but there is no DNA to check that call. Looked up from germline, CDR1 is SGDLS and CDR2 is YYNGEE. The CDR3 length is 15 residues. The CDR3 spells CASSVGRGRGNEQFF.

The CDR3 is CASSQAPSGENEQFF. The chain has TRBV3-1 and TRBJ2-1; TCRdb indicates TRBD2, and absent DNA this call remains unverified. Germline V CDR1 and CDR2: LGHDT, YNNKEL (reference sequence). CDR3 size: 15 residues.

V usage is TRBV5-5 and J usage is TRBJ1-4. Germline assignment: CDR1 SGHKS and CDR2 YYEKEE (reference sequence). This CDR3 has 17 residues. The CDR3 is CASSSAGTVATNEKLFF.